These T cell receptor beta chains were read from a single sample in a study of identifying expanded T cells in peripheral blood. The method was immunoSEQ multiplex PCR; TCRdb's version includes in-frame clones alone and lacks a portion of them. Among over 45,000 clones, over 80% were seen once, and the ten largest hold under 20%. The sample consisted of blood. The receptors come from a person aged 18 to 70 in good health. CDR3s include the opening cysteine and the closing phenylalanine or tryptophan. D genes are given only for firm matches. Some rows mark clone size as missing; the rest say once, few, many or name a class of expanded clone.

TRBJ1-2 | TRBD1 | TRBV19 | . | TGTGCCAGTAGTAGGGGGACAGTCTATGGCTACACCTTC | CASSRGTVYGYTF
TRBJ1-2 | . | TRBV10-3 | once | TGTGCCACCACCCCCAGGGACGGGAACTATGGCTACACCTTC | CATTPRDGNYGYTF
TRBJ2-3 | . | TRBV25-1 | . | TGTGCCAGCAGTGATCCAGGGGGACTGGATACGCAGTATTTT | CASSDPGGLDTQYF
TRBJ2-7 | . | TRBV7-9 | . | TGTGCCAGCAGCCGACCCTCCGGGGCGCGACCGGGCGAGCAGTACTTC | CASSRPSGARPGEQYF
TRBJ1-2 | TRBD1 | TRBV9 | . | TGTGCCAGCAGCAACGACAGGGTACGGGGCTACACCTTC | CASSNDRVRGYTF
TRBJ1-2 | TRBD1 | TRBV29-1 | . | TGCAGCGTTGCAAGGACAGGGAGTCGCGGCTACACCTTC | CSVARTGSRGYTF
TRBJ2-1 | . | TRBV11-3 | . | TGTGCCAGCAGCTTAGGATCCGGGAGTGATGAGCAGTTCTTC | CASSLGSGSDEQFF
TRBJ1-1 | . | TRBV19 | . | TGTGCCAGTACCGTGACAGGAATGAACACTGAAGCTTTCTTT | CASTVTGMNTEAFF
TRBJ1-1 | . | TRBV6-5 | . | TGTGCCAGCAGTGCTAGGACTCGTCGGGACACTGAAGCTTTCTTT | CASSARTRRDTEAFF
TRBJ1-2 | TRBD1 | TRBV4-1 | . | TGCGCCAGCAGCCAAGTGACAGGGGTAGGCTATGGCTACACCTTC | CASSQVTGVGYGYTF
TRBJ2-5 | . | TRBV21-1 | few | TGTGCCAGCAGCAGTGGGGGGCTCCAAGAGACCCAGTACTTC | CASSSGGLQETQYF
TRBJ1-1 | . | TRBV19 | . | TGTGCCAGTAGTCCGAGGGGGGAAATGAACACTGAAGCTTTCTTT | CASSPRGEMNTEAFF
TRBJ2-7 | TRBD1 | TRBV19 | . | TGTGCCAGTAGTTTGGCAGGGGGTATGGACGAGCAGTACTTC | CASSLAGGMDEQYF
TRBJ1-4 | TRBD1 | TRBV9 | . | TGTGCCAGCACGGCCGGGACAGGGGTCGAAAAACTGTTTTTT | CASTAGTGVEKLFF
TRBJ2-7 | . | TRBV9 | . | TGTGCCAGCAGCGGCGGAGGGGCGTTCGGCTACGAGCAGTACTTC | CASSGGGAFGYEQYF
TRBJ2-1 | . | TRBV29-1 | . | TGCAGCGTTGGACACAATGAGCAGTTCTTC | CSVGHNEQFF
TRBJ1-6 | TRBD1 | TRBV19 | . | TGTGCCAGTCAAGCGAGTGACAGGGGGTCGGCACCCCTCCACTTT | CASQASDRGSAPLHF
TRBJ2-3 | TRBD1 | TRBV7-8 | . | TGTGCCAGCAGCTTAGTGGGAGGTTTGGGACAGGGGGCGAGGGCAGATACGCAGTATTTT | CASSLVGGLGQGARADTQYF
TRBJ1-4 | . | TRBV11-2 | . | TGTGCCAGCAGCTTATCCAGGGCGGCGGAAAAACTGTTTTTT | CASSLSRAAEKLFF
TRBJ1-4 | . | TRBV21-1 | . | TGTGCCAGCAGCAAAAGGGACAGGGGGTCAGGTGGGACTAATGAAAAACTGTTTTTT | CASSKRDRGSGGTNEKLFF
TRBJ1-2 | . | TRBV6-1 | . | TGTGCCAGCAAAACCGGACAGACTTTAGATGGCTACACCTTC | CASKTGQTLDGYTF
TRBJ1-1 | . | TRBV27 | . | TGTGCCAGCAGTTATCGACAGCTAACCTCCGAAGCTTTCTTT | CASSYRQLTSEAFF
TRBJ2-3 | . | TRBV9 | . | TGTGCCAGCAGCGCGGGGGTTAGCACAGATACGCAGTATTTT | CASSAGVSTDTQYF
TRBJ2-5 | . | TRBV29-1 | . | TGCAGCGTTGATCTCGACTACGGAGGAGAGACCCAGTACTTC | CSVDLDYGGETQYF